The 19 T cell receptor beta chains below come from one sample, sequenced in a study of OX40 agonist ivuxolimab in advanced cancers. Libraries were prepared by immunoSEQ multiplex PCR; TCRdb keeps only in-frame clonotypes and omits some of them. The table lists 65,000 to 70,000 clones, about nine tenths of them singletons. The sample here was CD4+ or CD8+ T cells sorted from blood, taken in a trial of the OX40 agonist ivuxolimab. Source of these receptors: an adult with an advanced solid tumor such as melanoma, head and neck, liver or kidney cancer.

The V call is TRBV6-1, the J call TRBJ2-7; D gene uncertain. From germline, CDR1 is MNHNS and CDR2 SASEGT. V lost 6 bases, J lost 4 bases, and 16 bases lay in between. The CDR3 consists of 14 residues. CDR3 nucleotide sequence: TGTGCCAGCAGCACACAGTGGGGAACGTACGAGCAGTACTTC. Its protein product is CASSTQWGTYEQYF.

The chain carries TRBV7-9 and TRBJ2-5, with D possibly being TRBD2 (6 bases). The end of the DNA fits TRBJ2-7 better, so the J call may be wrong. The CDR3 totals 15 residues. The germline V gene encodes CDR1 SEHNR and CDR2 FQNEAQ (reference sequence). The CDR3 loop reads CASSFGGVESYEQYF. The CDR3 DNA sequence: TGTGCCAGCAGCTTCGGCGGGGTGGAGTCGTACGAGCAGTACTTC.

The chain couples TRBV29-1 to TRBJ2-7; 8 bases are shared with TRBD1. The germline V gene encodes CDR1 SQVTM and CDR2 ANQGSEA. With V trimmed by 0 bases and J by 7 bases, 8 bases remained unmatched. The CDR3 sequence is 14 residues long. The CDR3 reads CSVEDNRGVGEQYF. Written as DNA, the CDR3 is TGCAGCGTTGAAGATAACAGGGGGGTGGGAGAGCAGTACTTC.

This rearrangement joins TRBV7-9 to TRBJ2-1; 9 positions match TRBD1. In germline, CDR1 is SEHNR, CDR2 FQNEAQ (reference sequence). V lost 5 bases and J lost 8; bases outside the gene matches: 10. The CDR3 has 15 amino acids. CDR3 DNA: TGTGCCAGCAGCGCGTCGGGACAGGGCTTCGATGAGCAGTTCTTC. It codes for CASSASGQGFDEQFF. The variable domain in full, completed from reference TRBV7-9 and TRBJ2-1, reads DTGVSQNPRHKITKRGQNVTFRCDPISEHNRLYWYRQTLGQGPEFLTYFQNEAQLEKSRLLSDRFSAERPKGSFSTLEIQRTEQGDSAMYLCASSASGQGFDEQFFGPGTRLTVL.

The rearrangement joins TRBV28 to TRBJ2-2; 7 bases match TRBD2. V lost 1 base to trimming and J lost 1 base; unmatched junction nucleotides: 3. The CDR3 consists of 16 residues. Germline V gives CDR1 MDHEN, CDR2 SYDVKM. CDR3 DNA sequence: TGTGCCAGCAGTTTATTTTCTAGCGGGAACACCGGGGAGCTGTTTTTT. It codes for CASSLFSSGNTGELFF.

The rearrangement links TRBV2 to TRBJ2-3, with 8 nucleotides matching TRBD2. The CDR3 loop spans 14 amino acids. Per the germline V gene, CDR1 is SNHLY and CDR2 is FYNNEI. Trimming removed 9 bases from V and 10 bases from J; junction bases left unmatched: 15. CDR3: CASLSGALDGAQYF. The CDR3 DNA is TGTGCCAGTCTTAGCGGGGCTTTGGACGGGGCGCAGTATTTT.

The V call is TRBV7-2, the J call TRBJ1-1; D is unclear. Trimming removed 0 bases at V and 1 base at J, with 6 bases between. CDR3 length: 14 residues. Germline lookup yields CDR1 SGHTA and CDR2 FQGNSA. The CDR3 protein is CASSLALGNTEAFF. CDR3 DNA sequence: TGTGCCAGCAGCTTAGCTTTGGGGAACACTGAAGCTTTCTTT.

The genes are TRBV6-1 and TRBJ2-7, with TRBD1 matching over 7 bases. The CDR3 has 15 residues. Germline V gene lookup returns CDR1 MNHNS and CDR2 SASEGT. With V trimmed by 1 base and J by 3 bases, 6 bases remained unmatched. The CDR3 region is CASSEVSGTVYEQYF. The CDR3 nucleotides read TGTGCCAGCAGTGAAGTATCCGGGACAGTCTACGAGCAGTACTTC.

This clone has a handful of counts. The V call is TRBV18, the J call TRBJ1-2, with D uncertain. Germline V gene lookup returns CDR1 KGHSH and CDR2 LQKENI. CDR3 length: 14 amino acids. The ends were cut back, 3 bases at V and 4 bases at J, with 12 bases in the middle. For the CDR3, the DNA is TGTGCCAGCTCACCTCCAACGACCCTCTATGGCTACACCTTC. It encodes CASSPPTTLYGYTF.

The chain has TRBV5-8 and TRBJ2-3; D perhaps matches TRBD1 (7 bases). This CDR3 has 16 amino acids. Germline V gene data show CDR1 as SGHTS and CDR2 as YDEGEE. Trimming took 4 bases from V and 1 from J, leaving 16 bases between them. The chain's CDR3 is CASSRGTDPGTDTQYF. DNA for the CDR3: TGTGCCAGCAGCCGCGGGACAGACCCCGGCACAGATACGCAGTATTTT.

This sequence joins TRBV28 and TRBJ2-7, with TRBD1 matching 9 bases. Trimming removed 1 base from V and 4 bases from J; junction bases left unmatched: 8. Looked up from germline, CDR1 is MDHEN and CDR2 is SYDVKM. CDR3 length equals 16 residues. As DNA, the CDR3 is TGTGCCAGCAGTTTATCCAGCGGGACAGGGAGGTACGAGCAGTACTTC. This sequence encodes CASSLSSGTGRYEQYF.

This sequence joins TRBV9 and TRBJ2-1, with 14 positions matching TRBD2. Germline CDR1 SGDLS, CDR2 YYNGEE. Trimming at V came to 0 bases and at J to 3 bases, leaving 8 bases not matched to a gene. CDR3 length equals 19 residues. This CDR3 is CASSVAGLAGGPVYNEQFF. The CDR3 DNA sequence: TGTGCCAGCAGCGTAGCAGGACTAGCGGGGGGACCTGTCTACAATGAGCAGTTCTTC. Complete variable domain (other parts from reference TRBV9 and TRBJ2-1): DSGVTQTPKHLITATGQRVTLRCSPRSGDLSVYWYQQSLDQGLQFLIQYYNGEERAKGNILERFSAQQFPDLHSELNLSSLELGDSALYFCASSVAGLAGGPVYNEQFFGPGTRLTVL.

V usage is TRBV6-1 and J usage is TRBJ2-5; D remains unclear. The end of the DNA fits TRBJ2-7 better, so the J call may be wrong. CDR3 length: 15 amino acids. CDR1 is MNHNS, CDR2 SASEGT, per germline. The CDR3 sequence is CASSEGTASSYEQYF. The CDR3 region has the DNA TGTGCCAGCAGTGAAGGGACGGCCAGCTCCTACGAGCAGTACTTC.

V gene TRBV7-2 combines with J gene TRBJ2-3; D not certain. Germline lookup yields CDR1 SGHTA and CDR2 FQGNSA. This CDR3 is built from 12 residues. Trimming removed 2 bases at V and 8 bases at J, with 8 bases between. The CDR3 coding sequence is TGTGCCAGCAGCTTAAGGGCGGTTACGCAGTATTTT. This translates into CASSLRAVTQYF.

The chain carries TRBV4-2 and TRBJ2-7; 8 bases are a match to TRBD2. Germline values: CDR1 LGHNA, CDR2 YNFKEQ. This CDR3 has 17 amino acids. V lost 2 bases and J lost 2; bases outside the gene matches: 11. The DNA of the CDR3 is TGTGCCAGCAGCCAATCACCAAGCCTAGCGGGTACCTACGAGCAGTACTTC. Translated, it gives CASSQSPSLAGTYEQYF.

The chain is built from TRBV5-1 and TRBJ2-2; 7 nucleotides agree with TRBD1. CDR1 is SGHRS, CDR2 YFSETQ, per germline. The CDR3 is 15 amino acids. J gave up 7 bases and V 2 bases, and 8 bases lay outside the gene matches. In nucleotides, the CDR3 is TGCGCCAGCAGCTTTATGCCGGACAGGTTCGGGGAGCTGTTTTTT. Amino acid sequence: CASSFMPDRFGELFF. Full variable domain (missing parts from reference TRBV5-1 and TRBJ2-2): KAGVTQTPRYLIKTRGQQVTLSCSPISGHRSVSWYQQTPGQGLQFLFEYFSETQRNKGNFPGRFSGRQFSNSRSEMNVSTLELGDSALYLCASSFMPDRFGELFFGEGSRLTVL.

The chain recombines TRBV7-9 with TRBJ1-2; 10 bases fit TRBD1. The CDR3 is 17 amino acids. J lost 7 bases, V lost 5 bases, and 16 bases had no gene match. From germline, CDR1 is SEHNR and CDR2 FQNEAQ (reference sequence). The CDR3 loop reads CASSGTDRGTFGAGYTF. For the CDR3, the DNA is TGTGCCAGCAGCGGGACGGACAGGGGGACCTTTGGAGCTGGCTACACCTTC. Full variable domain (outside the CDR3, taken from reference TRBV7-9 and TRBJ1-2): DTGVSQNPRHKITKRGQNVTFRCDPISEHNRLYWYRQTLGQGPEFLTYFQNEAQLEKSRLLSDRFSAERPKGSFSTLEIQRTEQGDSAMYLCASSGTDRGTFGAGYTFGSGTRLTVV.

The chain has TRBV29-1 and TRBJ2-7, with 12 bases identical to TRBD1. Germline lookup yields CDR1 SQVTM and CDR2 ANQGSEA. Trimming took 3 bases from V and 2 from J; bases not matched to a gene: 5. The CDR3 has 15 residues. CDR3 sequence (DNA): TGCAGCGTTGAGGGACAGGGGGCTCGGGCCTACGAGCAGTACTTC. Translating gives CSVEGQGARAYEQYF.

This chain uses TRBV5-4 with TRBJ2-3; 15 nucleotides align to TRBD2. V lost 4 bases, J lost 4 bases, and 7 bases stayed unmatched. CDR3 length: 17 residues. CDR1 and CDR2 from the germline V gene are SGHNT and YYREEE (reference sequence). The CDR3 nucleotides read TGTGCCAGCAGCGGGACTAGCGGGAGGATATCGGCAGATACGCAGTATTTT. This encodes CASSGTSGRISADTQYF.